Below, 30 T cell receptor beta chains from the same sample are listed, as sequenced in a study of shared clonotypes between healthy human individuals. The assay was immunoSEQ multiplex PCR, and TCRdb's table has in-frame clones only and misses some. Counted here are roughly 1,000,000 clones, around 82% occurring once; the ten biggest clones make up 0.5% to 0.6%. Sequencing was performed on memory CD4+ T cells from PBMCs. As for subset: CD45RA-negative fraction. The source of these receptors is a man aged 18 to 29 in good health. Some clones in this sample may be carry-over from other donors' samples.

The chain is built from TRBV4-3 and TRBJ2-1, with 8 bases lining up with TRBD2. CDR3 length equals 17 residues. Germline trimming cut 2 bases from V and 6 bases from J; bases unmatched to any gene: 12. CDR1 LGHNA and CDR2 YSLEER come from the germline V gene. This chain's CDR3 is CASSQSRPGGPGNEQFF. CDR3 sequence (DNA): TGCGCCAGCAGCCAATCCCGACCGGGAGGGCCTGGCAATGAGCAGTTCTTC.

The genes are TRBV18 and TRBJ2-2; the match to TRBD2 covers 12 bases. Trimming took 5 bases from V and 3 from J; bases not matched to a gene: 4. CDR1 is KGHSH and CDR2 is LQKENI in the germline V gene. This CDR3 has 16 amino acids. CDR3 DNA: TGTGCCAGCTCATCCAGACTAGCGGGAGACACCGGGGAGCTGTTTTTT. Amino acids: CASSSRLAGDTGELFF.

The chain combines TRBV6-7 with TRBJ2-1, with D unresolved. TRBV6-7 is noted as an ORF with a role that remains uncertain. V lost 0 bases and J lost 7, with 7 bases in between. The CDR3 has 13 amino acids. CDR3 sequence reads: CASSYSGPNEQFF. The CDR3 nucleotides read TGTGCCAGCAGTTACTCAGGGCCGAATGAGCAGTTCTTC.

The gene calls are TRBV5-1 and TRBJ2-1, with 8 bases lining up with TRBD2. V was clipped by 3 bases and J by 7 bases; unmatched bases: 9. The CDR3 covers 15 residues. Germline V gives CDR1 SGHRS, CDR2 YFSETQ. The CDR3 region is CASSSGLVRTNEQFF. DNA for the CDR3: TGCGCCAGCAGCTCGGGACTAGTTAGGACGAATGAGCAGTTCTTC.

This chain connects TRBV5-1 to TRBJ2-1; 7 bases are shared with TRBD2. This CDR3 spans 16 amino acids. The J segment lost 9 bases and the V segment lost 2 bases, leaving 14 bases of the junction unmatched. CDR1 is SGHRS and CDR2 is YFSETQ in the germline V gene. The CDR3 DNA sequence: TGCGCCAGCAGCTTTTTTCCAGCGGGAATGGTGGTTGAGCAGTTCTTC. Translating it yields CASSFFPAGMVVEQFF.

The chain employs TRBV4-2 and TRBJ2-6, with a weak D call TRBD1 (5 bases). Germline V gene lookup returns CDR1 LGHNA and CDR2 YNFKEQ. V gave up 2 bases and J gave up 0 bases, with 14 bases separating them. The length of the CDR3 is 18 residues. The CDR3 coding sequence is TGTGCCAGCAGCCAATCGGCAGGGTCCACCTCTGGGGCCAACGTCCTGACTTTC. This encodes CASSQSAGSTSGANVLTF.

The rearrangement joins TRBV5-4 to TRBJ2-2; 8 positions agree with TRBD2. CDR3 length: 13 amino acids. Losses at the gene ends were 4 bases for V and 7 bases for J; bases not matched to a gene: 3. CDR1 and CDR2 from the germline V gene are SGHNT and YYREEE (reference sequence). The CDR3 DNA reads as TGTGCCAGCAGCGCCGCGGGAGGCGGGGAGCTGTTTTTT. Translated: CASSAAGGGELFF.

The chain carries TRBV11-2 and TRBJ2-1; TRBD2 agrees at 12 bases. This CDR3 comprises 15 residues. From germline, CDR1 is SGHAT and CDR2 FQNNGV. J lost 9 bases, V lost 5 bases, and 8 bases had no gene match. CDR3 in DNA: TGTGCCAGCAGCCTGACTAGCGGGAGCCTGGGTGAGCAGTTCTTC. Its translation is CASSLTSGSLGEQFF.

J is TRBJ2-2 and V is TRBV19, with D uncertain. Trimming stripped 6 bases from V and 5 bases from J, with 10 bases between. Germline V gene data show CDR1 as LNHDA and CDR2 as SQIVND (reference sequence). The length of the CDR3 is 13 residues. CDR3 region: CASSFYKTGELFF. The CDR3 DNA follows: TGTGCCAGTAGCTTCTACAAGACCGGGGAGCTGTTTTTT.

This clone came up a few times. This rearrangement joins TRBV30 to TRBJ1-2, with no clear D. Germline V CDR1 and CDR2: GTSNPN, SVGIG (reference sequence). There are 12 residues in the CDR3. The V gene lost 2 bases and the J gene lost 5 bases, with 9 bases spanning the gap. The CDR3 nucleotides are TGTGCCTGGAGTCCGGCAGGATATGGCTACACCTTC. Translated: CAWSPAGYGYTF.

The chain joins TRBV15 to TRBJ2-1, with D unclear. V lost 5 bases to trimming and J lost 6 bases, with 14 bases between them. CDR1 is LNHNV, CDR2 YYDKDF, per germline (reference sequence). The CDR3 length is 14 residues. The CDR3 DNA reads TGTGCCACCAGCTCCCGATCCCGCGGCAATGAGCAGTTCTTC. This translates into CATSSRSRGNEQFF.

V gene TRBV28 combines with J gene TRBJ2-5; 12 positions match TRBD2. The CDR3 is made up of 16 amino acids. After removal of 6 bases from V and 4 bases from J, the junction contained 9 bases not matched to a gene. Germline loops: CDR1 MDHEN, CDR2 SYDVKM. The CDR3 DNA reads as TGTGCCAGCAGGGGAACGACTAGCGGGAGAACAGAGACCCAGTACTTC. It codes for CASRGTTSGRTETQYF. Filled out from reference TRBV28 and TRBJ2-5, the complete variable domain reads DVKVTQSSRYLVKRTGEKVFLECVQDMDHENMFWYRQDPGLGLRLIYFSYDVKMKEKGDIPEGYSVSREKKERFSLILESASTNQTSMYLCASRGTTSGRTETQYFGPGTRLLVL.

As regards this clone: A read error may explain this, as a much larger clone is one base away. The rearrangement joins TRBV6-5 to TRBJ2-5; D perhaps matches TRBD2 (6 bases). Trimming cost V 4 bases and J 2 bases, with 8 bases left between them. The CDR3 has 13 residues. CDR1 and CDR2 from the germline V gene are MNHEY and SVGAGI. The CDR3 sequence is CASSWGLQETQYF. CDR3 coding DNA: TGTGCCAGCAGTTGGGGACTGCAAGAGACCCAGTACTTC.

The V call is TRBV30, the J call TRBJ2-5; D not resolved. Germline V gene data show CDR1 as GTSNPN and CDR2 as SVGIG (reference sequence). V gave up 2 bases and J gave up 6 bases, with 4 bases separating them. The CDR3 spans 10 residues. CDR3: CAWSTKTQYF. CDR3 coding DNA: TGTGCCTGGAGTACGAAGACCCAGTACTTC.

The chain carries TRBV28 and TRBJ2-7, with 10 bases fitting TRBD2. The CDR3 covers 16 residues. Trimming took 5 bases from V and 2 from J; bases not matched to a gene: 9. The germline gives CDR1 MDHEN, CDR2 SYDVKM. CDR3 residues: CASSPAGTSVTYEQYF. In nucleotides, the CDR3 is TGTGCCAGCAGTCCAGCCGGGACTAGCGTGACCTACGAGCAGTACTTC.

This clone was detected only once. The chain couples TRBV18 to TRBJ2-2, with D uncertain. Trimming took 3 bases from V and 4 from J, leaving 12 bases between them. Germline lookup yields CDR1 KGHSH and CDR2 LQKENI. The CDR3 contains 15 residues. The CDR3 region is CASSPQTGFTGELFF. CDR3 nucleotides: TGTGCCAGCTCACCCCAGACCGGGTTCACCGGGGAGCTGTTTTTT.

The chain couples TRBV6-5 to TRBJ1-2, with unresolved D. The CDR3 extends over 14 amino acids. V lost 2 bases, J lost 8 bases, and 15 bases lay in between. Germline CDR1 and CDR2: MNHEY and SVGAGI. The CDR3 coding sequence is TGTGCCAGCAGTTACCGAGGGAATCGATACGGCTACACCTTC. Translated: CASSYRGNRYGYTF.

The CDR3 region is CASKGDRAYQPQHF. In DNA, the CDR3 is TGTGCCAGCAAGGGGGACAGGGCCTATCAGCCCCAGCATTTT. The V and J genes are TRBV28 and TRBJ1-5; 9 nucleotides agree with TRBD1. This CDR3 is 14 amino acids long. Per the germline V gene, CDR1 is MDHEN and CDR2 is SYDVKM. With 7 bases clipped from V and 5 bases from J, the junction kept 6 bases outside the gene matches.

This chain links TRBV6-6 with TRBJ1-2, with 9 bases matching TRBD1. The CDR3 has 14 amino acids. CDR1 MNHNY and CDR2 SVGAGI come from the germline V gene (reference sequence). Trimming cost V 6 bases and J 3 bases; bases outside gene matches: 5. Here the CDR3 reads CASRPHRGHYGYTF. The CDR3 coding sequence is TGTGCCAGCAGGCCACACAGGGGGCACTATGGCTACACCTTC.

This sequence joins TRBV27 and TRBJ2-5, with 10 bases lining up with TRBD1. CDR1 is MNHEY, CDR2 SMNVEV, per germline (reference sequence). The CDR3 spans 16 residues. V dropped 3 bases and J dropped 5; count of bases not matched to a gene: 9. CDR3 nucleotides: TGTGCCAGCAGTTTCCGAGACAGGGGGCGGCGGGAGACCCAGTACTTC. Its translation: CASSFRDRGRRETQYF.

V usage is TRBV12-5 and J usage is TRBJ2-5, with D maybe TRBD1 (6 bases). In germline, CDR1 is LGHNT, CDR2 FRNRAP. V lost 3 bases and J 5 bases, leaving 16 bases between the germline ends. The CDR3 runs to 15 residues. CDR3 sequence reads: CASGFGAGAGETQYF. The CDR3 bases are TGTGCTAGTGGTTTTGGCGCAGGGGCCGGTGAGACCCAGTACTTC.

The chain links TRBV5-1 to TRBJ2-5, with TRBD2 identical over 7 bases. The germline V gene has CDR1 SGHRS and CDR2 YFSETQ. Trimming removed 4 bases from V and 2 bases from J; junction bases left unmatched: 11. There are 16 residues in the CDR3. Here the CDR3 reads CASSGLGGRRQETQYF. The CDR3 bases are TGCGCCAGCAGCGGCCTGGGCGGGAGAAGGCAAGAGACCCAGTACTTC.

This rearrangement joins TRBV15 to TRBJ2-1; D not certain. This CDR3 contains 13 residues. Trimming took 2 bases from V and 9 from J, leaving 11 bases between them. Germline CDR1 reads LNHNV; CDR2 reads YYDKDF (reference sequence). The CDR3 loop reads CATSRLWQSEQFF. The CDR3 region has the DNA TGTGCCACCAGCAGACTATGGCAAAGTGAGCAGTTCTTC.

This clone was observed a handful of times. DNA of the CDR3: TGTGCCAGCTCACCACCGGGACCATGGAGGGGTGAGCAGTTCTTC. This codes for CASSPPGPWRGEQFF. This chain connects TRBV18 to TRBJ2-1; TRBD2 might be the D (6 bases). The CDR3 has 15 amino acids. Trimming removed 0 bases at V and 9 bases at J, with 15 bases between. CDR1 and CDR2 from the germline V gene are KGHSH and LQKENI.

In its sample, this clone was seen a few times. J is TRBJ1-3 and V is TRBV4-1, with TRBD1 as a possible D gene (6 bases). The V and J ends lost 4 bases and 6 bases respectively, with 13 bases between them. The germline V gene has CDR1 MGHRA and CDR2 YSYEKL. The CDR3 sequence is 14 residues long. The CDR3 bases are TGCGCCAGCAGCCCTAGGGGGACACTAAACACCATATATTTT. This codes for CASSPRGTLNTIYF.

The chain combines TRBV4-2 with TRBJ2-7; 8 bases match TRBD2. Germline lookup yields CDR1 LGHNA and CDR2 YNFKEQ. V dropped 1 base and J dropped 3; count of bases not matched to a gene: 8. The CDR3 sequence is 16 residues long. The chain's CDR3 is CASSQVLASGHYEQYF. In nucleotides, the CDR3 is TGTGCCAGCAGCCAAGTCCTGGCTAGCGGGCACTACGAGCAGTACTTC.

This clone has a handful of counts. The V and J genes are TRBV27 and TRBJ1-2; D might be TRBD1 (5 bases). The germline V and J ends were trimmed by 9 bases and 4 bases, with 15 bases remaining between them. Germline CDR1 reads MNHEY; CDR2 reads SMNVEV (reference sequence). This CDR3 contains 13 residues. The CDR3 region has the DNA TGTGCCAGTTGGAGGGTAGGGGCCTATGGCTACACCTTC. Amino acids: CASWRVGAYGYTF.

This clone was counted between two and nine times. The rearrangement joins TRBV7-7 to TRBJ1-3; D remains ambiguous. The CDR3 spans 13 residues. Germline-derived CDR1 and CDR2 are SSHAT and FNYEAQ (reference sequence). V gave up 5 bases and J gave up 2 bases, with 7 bases separating them. As DNA, the CDR3 is TGTGCCAGCAGCCCGACGCCTGGAAACACCATATATTTT. The encoded protein is CASSPTPGNTIYF.

The chain couples TRBV29-1 to TRBJ1-1; possible D gene TRBD1, 5 bases. The CDR3 covers 14 residues. V shed 4 bases and J shed 0 bases, with 12 bases lying between them. CDR1 and CDR2 from the germline V gene are SQVTM and ANQGSEA. The CDR3 loop reads CSVGQGIMNTEAFF. DNA of the CDR3: TGCAGCGTTGGGCAGGGAATCATGAACACTGAAGCTTTCTTT. The full variable domain, its missing parts supplied by reference TRBV29-1 and TRBJ1-1, is SAVISQKPSRDICQRGTSLTIQCQVDSQVTMMFWYRQQPGQSLTLIATANQGSEATYESGFVIDKFPISRPNLTFSTLTVSNMSPEDSSIYLCSVGQGIMNTEAFFGQGTRLTVV.

This chain uses TRBV30 with TRBJ2-1; D unclear. Trimming pared 5 bases from V and 4 bases from J, leaving 6 bases between. This CDR3 spans 11 amino acids. Germline CDR1 GTSNPN, CDR2 SVGIG (reference sequence). CDR3 coding DNA: TGTGCCTGGGAAGGGTACAATGAGCAGTTCTTC. It encodes CAWEGYNEQFF.